Presented here are 26 T cell receptor beta chains from one specimen sequenced in a study of cytomegalovirus exposure and HLA in healthy donors. In the PCR, 60 Vbeta and 13 Jbeta primers were used. Produced via immunoSEQ multiplex PCR; TCRdb's table is partial and in-frame only. The profile covers around 190,000 clones, with roughly 79% appearing a single time and 1.9% taken by the ten largest. The material sequenced was PBMCs. These receptors came from a man aged 25 to 45 in good health and CMV-seronegative.

The chain combines TRBV28 with TRBJ2-5; 8 positions match TRBD1. CDR1 MDHEN and CDR2 SYDVKM come from the germline V gene. The V segment lost 5 bases and the J segment 1 base; nucleotides outside the gene matches: 6. This CDR3 comprises 15 residues. CDR3 residues: CASSPRGHPQETQYF. In DNA form, the CDR3 reads TGTGCCAGCAGTCCCAGGGGGCACCCCCAAGAGACCCAGTACTTC.

The V call is TRBV11-3, the J call TRBJ2-1; possibly TRBD2 for D (6 bases). Germline CDR1 is SGHNT and CDR2 is YENEEA. V lost 5 bases and J lost 1, with 12 bases in between. CDR3 length equals 15 residues. CDR3 region: CASSGWSGSYNEQFF. CDR3 DNA: TGTGCCAGCAGCGGGTGGAGCGGGTCCTACAATGAGCAGTTCTTC.

The chain links TRBV27 to TRBJ1-2, with D unclear. Trimming left V 3 bases short and J 3 bases short, with 8 bases between. Germline CDR1 and CDR2: MNHEY and SMNVEV (reference sequence). The CDR3 spans 13 residues. In DNA, the CDR3 is TGTGCCAGCAGTTTGGCAGTTGACTATGGCTACACCTTC. Translated: CASSLAVDYGYTF.

The CDR3 reads CASSSPWGLAGVNEQFF. CDR3 in DNA: TGTGCCAGCAGCTCACCCTGGGGACTAGCGGGAGTGAATGAGCAGTTCTTC. The rearrangement links TRBV11-2 to TRBJ2-1; 14 positions agree with TRBD2. The V and J ends lost 4 bases and 7 bases, in that order; junction bases with no gene match: 9. Germline V CDR1 and CDR2: SGHAT, FQNNGV. The CDR3 has 17 residues.

The chain links TRBV28 to TRBJ1-4, with 8 bases that match TRBD1. This CDR3 spans 16 amino acids. CDR1 is MDHEN, CDR2 SYDVKM, per germline. V lost 5 bases, J lost 4 bases, and 9 bases stayed unmatched. The CDR3 coding sequence is TGTGCCAGCAGTCCTATCCGACAGGGGTTTAATGAAAAACTGTTTTTT. It is translated as CASSPIRQGFNEKLFF. The variable domain in full, completed from reference TRBV28 and TRBJ1-4, reads DVKVTQSSRYLVKRTGEKVFLECVQDMDHENMFWYRQDPGLGLRLIYFSYDVKMKEKGDIPEGYSVSREKKERFSLILESASTNQTSMYLCASSPIRQGFNEKLFFGSGTQLSVL.

The gene calls are TRBV5-1 and TRBJ2-7; TRBD1 aligns across 9 bases. The CDR3 runs to 14 residues. From germline, CDR1 is SGHRS and CDR2 YFSETQ. The V and J ends lost 4 bases and 2 bases, in that order; junction bases with no gene match: 4. The CDR3 reads CASSTWTGAYEQYF. The CDR3 DNA is TGCGCCAGCAGCACCTGGACAGGGGCCTACGAGCAGTACTTC.

The DNA for the CDR3 is TGTGCCAGCAGTGGGGGCCCTAGCGGGAGACTAGTAACTCCCTACGAGCAGTACTTC. It yields the protein CASSGGPSGRLVTPYEQYF. The chain carries TRBV6-1 and TRBJ2-7; TRBD2 agrees at 10 bases. The CDR3 totals 19 residues. The V gene's germline CDR1 is MNHNS and CDR2 SASEGT. After removal of 4 bases from V and 2 bases from J, the junction contained 17 bases not matched to a gene.

The chain employs TRBV5-1 and TRBJ2-1; TRBD2 matches at 9 bases. The germline CDR1 and CDR2 sequences are SGHRS and YFSETQ. J was trimmed by 0 bases and V by 2 bases; bases with no gene match: 6. CDR3 length: 17 residues. This CDR3 reads CASSFHLSGSSYNEQFF. The DNA of the CDR3 is TGCGCCAGCAGCTTCCACCTTAGCGGGAGCTCCTACAATGAGCAGTTCTTC.

V is TRBV5-1 and J is TRBJ2-3; D may be TRBD1 (6 bases). This CDR3 region has 15 residues. Trimming removed 2 bases from V and 0 bases from J, with 10 bases in between. CDR1 is SGHRS and CDR2 is YFSETQ in the germline V gene. The CDR3 loop is CASSFQGSSTDTQYF. CDR3 DNA: TGCGCCAGCAGCTTCCAGGGGTCTAGCACAGATACGCAGTATTTT.

This clone has only a few counts. V is TRBV5-8 and J is TRBJ2-5; 10 bases are a match to TRBD1. The length of the CDR3 is 17 residues. Losses at the gene ends were 4 bases for V and 5 bases for J; bases not matched to a gene: 14. The germline gives CDR1 SGHTS, CDR2 YDEGEE. In DNA, the CDR3 is TGTGCCAGCAGCCATGGTGCCGGGACAGGGGACGGGGAGACCCAGTACTTC. It specifies CASSHGAGTGDGETQYF.

The rearrangement uses TRBV5-1 and TRBJ2-3; D is ambiguous. Trimming shortened V by 0 bases and J by 2 bases, and 10 bases separated the two germline ends. Germline V lookup: CDR1 SGHRS, CDR2 YFSETQ. This CDR3 spans 15 amino acids. In nucleotides, the CDR3 is TGCGCCAGCAGCTTGGTCGCCAGGCCCACAGATACGCAGTATTTT. Translation: CASSLVARPTDTQYF.

Comments on this clone: At one end, the junction sequence differs from germline, possibly due to a read error. The genes are TRBV7-9 and TRBJ2-1; 7 bases agree with TRBD2. The CDR3 length is 16 residues. The germline CDR1 and CDR2 sequences are SEHNR and FQNEAQ (reference sequence). In DNA form, the CDR3 reads TGTTCCAGCAGCTTAATAGCGGGCCGTATCTACAATGAGCAGTTCTTC. This gives the protein CSSSLIAGRIYNEQFF.

This sequence joins TRBV10-1 and TRBJ2-2; possibly TRBD1 for D (5 bases). Trimming stripped 3 bases from V and 3 bases from J, with 5 bases between. The CDR3 is 13 residues long. Germline assignment: CDR1 WNHNN and CDR2 SYGVQD (reference sequence). CDR3 sequence: CASSDRDTGELFF. The CDR3 DNA is TGCGCCAGCAGTGACAGGGACACCGGGGAGCTGTTTTTT.

CDR3: CASSLPRVSGETQYF. The CDR3 DNA reads as TGTGCCAGCAGTTTACCTCGCGTTAGCGGAGAGACCCAGTACTTC. The chain joins TRBV28 to TRBJ2-5, with D perhaps TRBD2 (6 bases). V was cut by 2 bases and J by 4 bases, with 14 bases left in between. CDR1 is MDHEN, CDR2 SYDVKM, per germline. This CDR3 contains 15 residues.

V and J are TRBV9 and TRBJ2-3; 8 bases agree with TRBD1. Germline assignment: CDR1 SGDLS and CDR2 YYNGEE. There are 17 residues in the CDR3. V lost 1 base and J lost 2; bases outside the gene matches: 9. CDR3 region: CASSVRPGGAPTDTQYF. CDR3 bases: TGTGCCAGCAGCGTACGTCCAGGGGGCGCCCCCACAGATACGCAGTATTTT.

The chain has TRBV7-9 and TRBJ1-2; 11 bases map to TRBD1. The CDR3 runs to 14 residues. Germline-derived CDR1 and CDR2 are SEHNR and FQNEAQ (reference sequence). The trim removed 6 bases at V and 4 bases at J, leaving 4 bases unmatched. CDR3 DNA: TGTGCCAGCAGTGCCGGGACAGGGGGCTATGGCTACACCTTC. This encodes CASSAGTGGYGYTF.

V and J are TRBV20-1 and TRBJ2-7; weak D call: TRBD1 (5 bases). The V gene lost 3 bases and the J gene lost 6 bases, with 9 bases spanning the gap. Per germline, CDR1 DFQATT and CDR2 SNEGSKA (reference sequence). The CDR3 has 11 amino acids. CDR3 coding DNA: TGCAGTGCTAGTCCGGACATCGAGCAGTACTTC. Translating it yields CSASPDIEQYF.

The gene calls are TRBV5-4 and TRBJ1-2; D perhaps matches TRBD1 (6 bases). CDR1 and CDR2 (germline): SGHNT, YYREEE (reference sequence). The CDR3 consists of 12 residues. Trimming cost V 0 bases and J 8 bases, with 8 bases left between them. The CDR3 nucleotides read TGTGCCAGCAGCTTGGACAGGGAAGGCTACACCTTC. This encodes CASSLDREGYTF.

The CDR3 bases are TGTGCCTGGAACTTAGCGGGAGCAGTCAATGAGCAGTTCTTC. Translating it yields CAWNLAGAVNEQFF. The chain carries TRBV30 and TRBJ2-1; 9 positions agree with TRBD2. Germline V gene data show CDR1 as GTSNPN and CDR2 as SVGIG (reference sequence). The V and J ends lost 4 bases and 6 bases, in that order; junction bases with no gene match: 7. The CDR3 sequence is 14 residues long.

The chain links TRBV28 to TRBJ2-3; 14 nucleotides align to TRBD2. Trimming at V came to 5 bases and at J to 7 bases, leaving 5 bases not matched to a gene. CDR3 length equals 15 residues. CDR1 and CDR2 from the germline V gene are MDHEN and SYDVKM. CDR3 nucleotides: TGTGCCAGCAGTCCGGGACTAGCGGGAGCGAATACGCAGTATTTT. It translates to CASSPGLAGANTQYF.

The V and J genes are TRBV28 and TRBJ2-7; no clear D. CDR3 length equals 17 residues. The V gene lost 6 bases and the J gene lost 0 bases, with 21 bases spanning the gap. Germline lookup yields CDR1 MDHEN and CDR2 SYDVKM. Here the CDR3 reads CASSHRGWRNPSYEQYF. The CDR3 DNA reads TGTGCCAGCAGCCACCGCGGTTGGCGCAACCCCTCCTACGAGCAGTACTTC.

The gene calls are TRBV7-2 and TRBJ1-1, with TRBD1 matching over 8 bases. From germline, CDR1 is SGHTA and CDR2 FQGNSA. The J segment lost 0 bases and the V segment lost 1 base, leaving 13 bases of the junction unmatched. This CDR3 is 19 amino acids long. The CDR3 region has the DNA TGTGCCAGCAGCTTAGATGAGGACAGGGCCCCAATAATGAACACTGAAGCTTTCTTT. Its translation: CASSLDEDRAPIMNTEAFF.

This chain links TRBV15 with TRBJ2-7; TRBD1 aligns across 8 bases. The CDR3 length is 14 residues. Germline V gene lookup returns CDR1 LNHNV and CDR2 YYDKDF (reference sequence). V lost 3 bases to trimming and J lost 5 bases; unmatched junction nucleotides: 6. The CDR3 coding sequence is TGTGCCACCAGCAGGGACAGGGCTCACGACGAGCAGTACTTC. It specifies CATSRDRAHDEQYF.

This clone was recorded once. The chain couples TRBV6-6 to TRBJ2-2, with 10 bases that match TRBD2. The ends lost 6 bases at V and 0 bases at J; junction bases unmatched: 4. Germline CDR1 and CDR2: MNHNY and SVGAGI (reference sequence). CDR3 size: 16 residues. CDR3 protein: CASSLGLAANTGELFF. CDR3 in DNA: TGTGCCAGCAGCCTCGGACTAGCGGCGAACACCGGGGAGCTGTTTTTT.

The chain uses TRBV9 and TRBJ2-5; D is possibly TRBD2 (5 bases). Trimming left V 0 bases short and J 2 bases short, with 5 bases between. This CDR3 has 13 amino acids. The V gene's germline CDR1 is SGDLS and CDR2 YYNGEE. The CDR3 sequence is CASSVAGQETQYF. For the CDR3, the DNA is TGTGCCAGCAGCGTAGCGGGACAAGAGACCCAGTACTTC. Together with reference TRBV9 and TRBJ2-5, the CDR3 gives the full variable domain: DSGVTQTPKHLITATGQRVTLRCSPRSGDLSVYWYQQSLDQGLQFLIQYYNGEERAKGNILERFSAQQFPDLHSELNLSSLELGDSALYFCASSVAGQETQYFGPGTRLLVL.

The chain links TRBV7-2 to TRBJ2-7, with a possible D match to TRBD2 (6 bases). Deletions cut 5 bases from V and 0 bases from J, with 20 bases between. The CDR3 has 17 residues. The V gene's germline CDR1 is SGHTA and CDR2 FQGNSA. CDR3 sequence reads: CASSLPRMGTPSYEQYF. The CDR3 region has the DNA TGTGCCAGCAGCCTCCCCAGGATGGGGACTCCCTCCTACGAGCAGTACTTC.